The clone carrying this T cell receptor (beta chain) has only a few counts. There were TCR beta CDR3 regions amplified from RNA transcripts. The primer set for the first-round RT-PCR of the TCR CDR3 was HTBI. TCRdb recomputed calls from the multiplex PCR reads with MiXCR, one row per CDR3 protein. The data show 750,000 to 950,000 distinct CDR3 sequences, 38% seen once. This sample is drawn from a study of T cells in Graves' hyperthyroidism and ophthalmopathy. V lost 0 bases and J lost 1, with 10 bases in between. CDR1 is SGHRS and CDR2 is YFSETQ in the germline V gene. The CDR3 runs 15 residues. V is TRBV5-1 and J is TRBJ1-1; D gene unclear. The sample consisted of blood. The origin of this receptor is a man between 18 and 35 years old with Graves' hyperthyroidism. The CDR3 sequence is CASSLATSGNTEAFF. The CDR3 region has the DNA TGCGCCAGCAGCTTGGCGACCTCAGGGAACACTGAAGCTTTCTTT.